This T cell receptor (beta chain) was sequenced for a study of T cell responses to AZD1222 COVID-19 vaccine. Remarks on this clone: Its antigen is unidentified.

V lost 3 bases and J 3 bases, leaving 9 bases between the germline ends. Germline V gene sequence: CDR1 LGHDT, CDR2 YNNKEL (reference sequence). This CDR3 has 13 residues. Findings and limits, study-wide: There were vaccine-associated CD4 TCRs across spike, dominant at 160-218 and 743-854. After two AZD1222 doses, spike-specific TCR breadth and depth rose versus day 0. There were repertoire samples only from the period after the peak T cell response.

The protocol was immunoSEQ multiplex PCR, while the TCRdb copy is restricted to in-frame clones and leaves out a portion. The table has about 8,000 clones, approximately 87% seen once. This material consisted of peripheral blood, taken 28 days after the second AZD1222 dose. J is TRBJ2-7 and V is TRBV3-1 (or the pseudogene TRBV3-2); D gene ambiguous. The receptor's source is an adult who received the AZD1222 COVID-19 vaccine. The CDR3 region is CASSHPPLYEQYF. The CDR3 region has the DNA TGTGCCAGCAGCCACCCTCCTCTCTACGAGCAGTACTTC.